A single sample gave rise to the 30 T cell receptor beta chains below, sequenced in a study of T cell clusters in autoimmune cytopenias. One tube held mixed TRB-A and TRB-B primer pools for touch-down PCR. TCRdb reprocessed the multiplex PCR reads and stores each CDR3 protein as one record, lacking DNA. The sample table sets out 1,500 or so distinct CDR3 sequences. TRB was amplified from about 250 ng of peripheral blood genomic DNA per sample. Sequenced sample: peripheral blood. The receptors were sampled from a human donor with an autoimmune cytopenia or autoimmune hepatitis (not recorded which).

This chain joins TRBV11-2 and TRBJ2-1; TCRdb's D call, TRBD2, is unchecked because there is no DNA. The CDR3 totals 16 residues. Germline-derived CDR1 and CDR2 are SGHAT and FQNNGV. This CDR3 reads CASSRDIAGAYNEQFF.

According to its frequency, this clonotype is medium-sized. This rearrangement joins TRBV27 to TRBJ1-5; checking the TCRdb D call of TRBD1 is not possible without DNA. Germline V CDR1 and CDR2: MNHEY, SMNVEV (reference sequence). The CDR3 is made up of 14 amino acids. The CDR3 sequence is CASSSGISNQPQHF.

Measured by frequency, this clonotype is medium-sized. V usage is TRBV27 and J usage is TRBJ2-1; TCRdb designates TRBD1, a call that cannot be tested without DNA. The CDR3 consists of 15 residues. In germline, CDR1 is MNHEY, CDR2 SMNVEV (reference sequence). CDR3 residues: CASSLSGPGGNEQFF.

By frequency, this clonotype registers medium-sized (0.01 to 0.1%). CDR3: CASSRGVNTEAFF. The rearrangement joins TRBV19 to TRBJ1-1. Looked up from germline, CDR1 is LNHDA and CDR2 is SQIVND (reference sequence). The CDR3 covers 13 residues.

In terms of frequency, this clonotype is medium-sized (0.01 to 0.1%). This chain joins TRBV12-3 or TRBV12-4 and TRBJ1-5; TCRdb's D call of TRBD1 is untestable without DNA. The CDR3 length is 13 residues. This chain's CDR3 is CASTRQGDQPQHF.

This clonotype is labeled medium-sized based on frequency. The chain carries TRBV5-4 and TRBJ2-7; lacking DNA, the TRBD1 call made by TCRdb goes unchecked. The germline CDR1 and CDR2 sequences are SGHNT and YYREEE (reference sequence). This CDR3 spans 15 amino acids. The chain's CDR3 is CASSTSFRRTGEQYF.

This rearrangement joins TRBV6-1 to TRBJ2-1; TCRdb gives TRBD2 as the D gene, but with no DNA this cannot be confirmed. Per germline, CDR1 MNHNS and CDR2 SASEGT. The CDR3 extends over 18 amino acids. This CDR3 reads CASSEIGGGPVTYNEQFF.

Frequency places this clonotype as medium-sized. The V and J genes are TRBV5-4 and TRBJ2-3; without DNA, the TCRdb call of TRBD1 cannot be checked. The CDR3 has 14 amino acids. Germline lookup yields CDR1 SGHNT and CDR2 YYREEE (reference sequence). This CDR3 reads CASSLTRQADTQYF.

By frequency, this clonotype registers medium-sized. This CDR3 is CASSLRDSEAFF. V usage is TRBV5-5 and J usage is TRBJ1-1; checking the TCRdb D call of TRBD1 is not possible without DNA. The CDR3 consists of 12 residues. The germline CDR1 and CDR2 sequences are SGHKS and YYEKEE (reference sequence).

The chain's CDR3 is CSAKRESNTDTQYF. This rearrangement joins TRBV20-1 to TRBJ2-3; TCRdb selects TRBD2, and the lack of DNA leaves this call unchecked. CDR1 and CDR2 (germline): DFQATT, SNEGSKA (reference sequence). The length of the CDR3 is 14 residues.

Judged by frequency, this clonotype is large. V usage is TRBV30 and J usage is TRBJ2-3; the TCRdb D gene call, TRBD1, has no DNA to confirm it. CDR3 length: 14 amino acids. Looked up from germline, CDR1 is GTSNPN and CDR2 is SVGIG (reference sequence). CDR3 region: CAWSPGLATDTQYF.

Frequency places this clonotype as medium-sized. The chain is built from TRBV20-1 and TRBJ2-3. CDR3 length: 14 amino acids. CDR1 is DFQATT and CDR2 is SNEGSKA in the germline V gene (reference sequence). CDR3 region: CSARDGGGTDTQYF.

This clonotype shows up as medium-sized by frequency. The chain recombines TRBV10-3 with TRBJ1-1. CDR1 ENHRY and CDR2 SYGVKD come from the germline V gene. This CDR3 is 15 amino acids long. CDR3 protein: CAISESYLENTEAFF.

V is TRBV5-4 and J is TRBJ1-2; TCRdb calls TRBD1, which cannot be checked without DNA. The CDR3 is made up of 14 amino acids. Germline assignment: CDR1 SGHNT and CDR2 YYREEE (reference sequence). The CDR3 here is CASSRPQGSHGYTF.

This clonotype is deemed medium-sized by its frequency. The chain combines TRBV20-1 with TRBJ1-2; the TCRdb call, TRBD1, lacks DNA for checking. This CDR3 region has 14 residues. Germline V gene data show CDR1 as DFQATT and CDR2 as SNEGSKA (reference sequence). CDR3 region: CSALAGAVNYGYTF.

The CDR3 reads CASRRTGLAQTGELFF. The V gene is TRBV12-3 or TRBV12-4, the J gene TRBJ2-2; TCRdb calls TRBD2, which cannot be checked without DNA. The CDR3 length is 16 residues.

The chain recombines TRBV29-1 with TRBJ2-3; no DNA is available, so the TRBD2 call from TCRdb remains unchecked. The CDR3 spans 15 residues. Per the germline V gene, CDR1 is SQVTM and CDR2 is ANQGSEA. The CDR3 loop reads CSVEDSGRAPDTQYF.

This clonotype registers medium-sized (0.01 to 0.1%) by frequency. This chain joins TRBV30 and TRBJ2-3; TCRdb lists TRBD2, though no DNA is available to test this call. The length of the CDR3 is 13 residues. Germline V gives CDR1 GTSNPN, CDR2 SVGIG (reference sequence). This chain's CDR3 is CAWSAGRLAPPYF.

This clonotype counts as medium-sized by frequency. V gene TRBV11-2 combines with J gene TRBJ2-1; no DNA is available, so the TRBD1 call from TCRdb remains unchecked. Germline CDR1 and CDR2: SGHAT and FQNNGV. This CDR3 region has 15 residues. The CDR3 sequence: CASSPEWGGRNEQFF.

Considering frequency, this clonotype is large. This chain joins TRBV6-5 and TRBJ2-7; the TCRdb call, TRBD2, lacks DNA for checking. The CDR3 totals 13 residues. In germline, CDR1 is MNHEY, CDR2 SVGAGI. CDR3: CASSYTLTNEQYF.

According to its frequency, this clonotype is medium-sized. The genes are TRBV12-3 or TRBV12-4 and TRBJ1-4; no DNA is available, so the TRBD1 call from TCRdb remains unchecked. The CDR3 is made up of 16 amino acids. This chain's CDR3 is CASSPGPGRTNEKLFF.

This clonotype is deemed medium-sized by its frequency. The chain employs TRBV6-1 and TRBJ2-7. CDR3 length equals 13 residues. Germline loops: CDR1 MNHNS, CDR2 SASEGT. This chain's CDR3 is CASSETGPLEQYF.

CDR3 loop: CSASRADSNQPQHF. The V and J genes are TRBV20-1 and TRBJ1-5. The CDR3 is made up of 14 amino acids. CDR1 and CDR2 from the germline V gene are DFQATT and SNEGSKA (reference sequence).

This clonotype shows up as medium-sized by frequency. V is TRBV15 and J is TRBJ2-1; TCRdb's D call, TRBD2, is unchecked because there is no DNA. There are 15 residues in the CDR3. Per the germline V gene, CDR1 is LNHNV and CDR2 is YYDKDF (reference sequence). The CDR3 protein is CATSSSLSRGDEQFF. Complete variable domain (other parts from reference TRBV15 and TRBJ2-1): DAMVIQNPRYQVTQFGKPVTLSCSQTLNHNVMYWYQQKSSQAPKLLFHYYDKDFNNEADTPDNFQSRRPNTSFCFLDIRSPGLGDTAMYLCATSSSLSRGDEQFFGPGTRLTVL.

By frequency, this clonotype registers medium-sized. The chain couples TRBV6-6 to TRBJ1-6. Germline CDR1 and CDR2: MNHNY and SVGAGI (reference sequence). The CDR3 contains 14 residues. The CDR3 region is CASSYRDSYSPLHF.

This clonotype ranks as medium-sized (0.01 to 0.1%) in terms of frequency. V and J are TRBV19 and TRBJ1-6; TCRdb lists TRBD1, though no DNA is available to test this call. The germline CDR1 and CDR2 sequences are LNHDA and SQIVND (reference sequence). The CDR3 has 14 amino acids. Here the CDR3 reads CASSITGGYSPLHF.

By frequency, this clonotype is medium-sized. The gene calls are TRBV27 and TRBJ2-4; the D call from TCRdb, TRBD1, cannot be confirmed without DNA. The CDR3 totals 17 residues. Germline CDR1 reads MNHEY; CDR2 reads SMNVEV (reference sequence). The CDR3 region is CASSSGTGKLAKNIQYF.

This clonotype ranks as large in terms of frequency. CDR3 sequence: CSGRGASSEQYF. This rearrangement joins TRBV29-1 to TRBJ2-7; no DNA is available, so the TRBD2 call from TCRdb remains unchecked. This CDR3 contains 12 residues. Per germline, CDR1 SQVTM and CDR2 ANQGSEA.

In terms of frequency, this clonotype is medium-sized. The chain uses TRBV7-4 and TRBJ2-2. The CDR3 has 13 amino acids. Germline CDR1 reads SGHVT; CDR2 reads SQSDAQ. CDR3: CASSFGNTGELFF.

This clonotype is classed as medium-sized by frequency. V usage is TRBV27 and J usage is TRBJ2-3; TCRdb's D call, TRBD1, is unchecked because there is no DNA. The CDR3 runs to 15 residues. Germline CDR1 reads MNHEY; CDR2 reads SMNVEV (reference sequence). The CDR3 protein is CASQGGGRSTDTQYF.